The clone carrying this T cell receptor beta chain has ten or more counts. Its specificity is unknown. The data were taken from a study of neurological immune-mediated disorders. Study-level results: None of the CDR3 amino acid sequences found in expanded clones was shared across subjects. This suggests that the TCR-beta repertoires were private in all groups.

Template-switch 5'RACE cDNA synthesis added a 10-nucleotide unique molecular identifier. TCRdb independently ran MiXCR on the 5' RACE reads; one entry per CDR3 protein. The sample holds 46,000 or so distinct CDR3 sequences, around a tenth seen once. There are 15 residues in the CDR3. From germline, CDR1 is SGHRS and CDR2 YFSETQ. The germline V and J ends were trimmed by 4 bases and 2 bases, with 10 bases remaining between them. This chain uses TRBV5-1 with TRBJ2-6; D call uncertain. This clonotype originated in a woman aged 40 to 50 with HTLV-1-associated myelopathy (HAM/TSP). Sequences were obtained from PBMCs. The CDR3 nucleotides read TGCGCCAGCAGCGTACAAGGAACTGGGGCCAACGTCCTGACTTTC. It is translated as CASSVQGTGANVLTF.